This T cell receptor (beta chain) was identified during a study of T-cell memory formation after mild COVID-19. Study-level information: Largely donor-specific sequence clusters came from two donors.

MiXCR, applied by TCRdb to the 5' RACE reads, yields one record per CDR3 protein. Of more than 300,000 distinct CDR3 sequences in the sample, 20% to 25% were seen once. Germline V lookup: CDR1 LGHNA, CDR2 YSLEER. J gave up 7 bases and V 4 bases, and 6 bases lay outside the gene matches. There are 14 residues in the CDR3. As to this clonotype: Its antigen is still unknown.

General study points: Pre-infection memory showed some responding clones, and this suggested that cross-reactive memory joined.

The specimen was PBMCs or a T cell subset sorted from them (not recorded which). The sequence came from a man between 18 and 29 years old who had mild COVID-19 (a few samples of this study predate the infection). Cell type and time point are not known. The chain carries TRBV4-3 and TRBJ2-1; 8 bases match TRBD1. This chain's CDR3 is CASSLITGGNEQFF. DNA for the CDR3: TGCGCCAGCAGCCTCATTACAGGGGGGAATGAGCAGTTCTTC.